One T cell receptor beta chain is described in this entry. These data are taken from a study of CD8 T cells in Susac syndrome. RNA in amounts of roughly 0.5 to 1 ug was reverse transcribed with random hexamers. From the immunoSEQ multiplex PCR reads, TCRdb called clonotypes with MiXCR, one entry per CDR3 protein. The sample lists some 250,000 distinct CDR3 sequences, 96% occurring once. The CDR3 is 15 residues long. Germline CDR1 reads SGDLS; CDR2 reads YYNGEE. V gave up 0 bases and J gave up 3 bases, with 10 bases separating them. The sequence derives from a human donor with Susac syndrome. Sequenced input: CD4+ T cells from PBMCs. The chain joins TRBV9 to TRBJ2-1; D unclear. The CDR3 loop is CASSVEGSRYNEQFF. The CDR3 nucleotides read TGTGCCAGCAGCGTAGAGGGTAGCCGCTACAATGAGCAGTTCTTC.